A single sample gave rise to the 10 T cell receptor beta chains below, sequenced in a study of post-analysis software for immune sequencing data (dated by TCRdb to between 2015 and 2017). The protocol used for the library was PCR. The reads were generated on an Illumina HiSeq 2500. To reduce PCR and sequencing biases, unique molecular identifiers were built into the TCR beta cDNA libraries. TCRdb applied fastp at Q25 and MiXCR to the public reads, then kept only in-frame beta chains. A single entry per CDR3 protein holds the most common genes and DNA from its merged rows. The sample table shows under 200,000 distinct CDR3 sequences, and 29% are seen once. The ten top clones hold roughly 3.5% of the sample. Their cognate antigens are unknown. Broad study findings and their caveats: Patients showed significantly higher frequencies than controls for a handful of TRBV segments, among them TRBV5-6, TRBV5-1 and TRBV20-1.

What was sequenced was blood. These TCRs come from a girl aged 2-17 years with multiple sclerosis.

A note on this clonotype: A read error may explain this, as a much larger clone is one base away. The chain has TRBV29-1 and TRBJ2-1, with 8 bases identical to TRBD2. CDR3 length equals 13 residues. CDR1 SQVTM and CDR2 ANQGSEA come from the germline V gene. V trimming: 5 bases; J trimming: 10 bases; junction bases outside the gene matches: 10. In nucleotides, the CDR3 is TGCAGCGTTCAGCCAGGGACTAGAAGGGAGCAGTTCTTC. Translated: CSVQPGTRREQFF.

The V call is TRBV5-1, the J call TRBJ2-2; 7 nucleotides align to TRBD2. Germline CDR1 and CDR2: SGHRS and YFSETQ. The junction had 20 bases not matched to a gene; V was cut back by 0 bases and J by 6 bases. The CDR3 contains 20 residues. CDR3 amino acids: CASSLAPWTSDFSWSGELFF. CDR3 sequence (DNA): TGCGCCAGCAGCTTGGCGCCCTGGACTAGTGATTTCTCCTGGTCCGGGGAGCTGTTTTTT.

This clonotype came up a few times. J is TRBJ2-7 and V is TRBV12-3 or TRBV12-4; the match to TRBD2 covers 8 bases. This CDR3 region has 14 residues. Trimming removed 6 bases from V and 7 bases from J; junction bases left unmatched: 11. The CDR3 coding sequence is TGTGCCAGCAGACCCACCGGGACTAGTAGTGAGCAGTACTTC. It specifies CASRPTGTSSEQYF.

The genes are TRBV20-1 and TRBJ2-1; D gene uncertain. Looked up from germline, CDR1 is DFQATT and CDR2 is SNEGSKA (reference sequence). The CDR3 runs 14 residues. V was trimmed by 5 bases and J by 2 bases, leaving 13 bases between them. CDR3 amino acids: CSAPRPAPYNEQFF. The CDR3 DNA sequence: TGCAGTGCTCCACGCCCAGCGCCCTACAATGAGCAGTTCTTC.

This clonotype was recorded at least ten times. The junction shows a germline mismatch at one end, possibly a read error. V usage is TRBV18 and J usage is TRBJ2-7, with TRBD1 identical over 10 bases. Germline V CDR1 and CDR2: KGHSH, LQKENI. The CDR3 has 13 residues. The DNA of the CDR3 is TGCGCCAGCAGCCGTGGGACAGGGGACGAGCAGTACTTC. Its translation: CASSRGTGDEQYF.

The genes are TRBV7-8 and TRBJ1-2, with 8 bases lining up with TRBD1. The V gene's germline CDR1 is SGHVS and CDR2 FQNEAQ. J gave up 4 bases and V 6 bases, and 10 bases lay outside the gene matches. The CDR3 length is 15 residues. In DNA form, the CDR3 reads TGTGCCAGCAGACCGAACTACAGGGGGACCTATGGCTACACCTTC. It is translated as CASRPNYRGTYGYTF.

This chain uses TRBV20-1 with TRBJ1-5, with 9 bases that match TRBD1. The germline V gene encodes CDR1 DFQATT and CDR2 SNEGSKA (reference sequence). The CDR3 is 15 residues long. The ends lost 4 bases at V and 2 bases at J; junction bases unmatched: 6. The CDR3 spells CSATTGGGGNQPQHF. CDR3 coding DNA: TGCAGTGCTACGACAGGGGGTGGTGGCAATCAGCCCCAGCATTTT.

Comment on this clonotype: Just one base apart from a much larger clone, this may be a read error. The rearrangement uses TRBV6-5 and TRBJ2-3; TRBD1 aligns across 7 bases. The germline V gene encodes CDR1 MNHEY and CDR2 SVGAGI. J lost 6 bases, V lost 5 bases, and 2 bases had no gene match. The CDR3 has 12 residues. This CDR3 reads CASSRGLDTQYF. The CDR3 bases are TGTGCCAGCAGTAGGGGGCTTGATACGCAGTATTTT.

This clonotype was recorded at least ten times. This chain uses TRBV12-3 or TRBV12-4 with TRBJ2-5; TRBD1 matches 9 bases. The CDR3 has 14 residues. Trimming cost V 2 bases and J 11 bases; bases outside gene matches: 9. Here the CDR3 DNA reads TGTGCCAGCAGTTTATGGGACAGGGTGGTTGAGCAGTACTTC. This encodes CASSLWDRVVEQYF.

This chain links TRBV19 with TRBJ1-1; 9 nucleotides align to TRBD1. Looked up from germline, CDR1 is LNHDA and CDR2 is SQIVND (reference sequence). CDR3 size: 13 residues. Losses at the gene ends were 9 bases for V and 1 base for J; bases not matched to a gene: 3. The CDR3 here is CASGTGRNTEAFF. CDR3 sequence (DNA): TGTGCCAGCGGGACAGGGCGGAACACTGAAGCTTTCTTT.